The clone carrying this TCR beta chain showed up just a few times. PCR employed 60 Vbeta and 13 Jbeta primers. Clones were read by immunoSEQ multiplex PCR, and TCRdb kept only the in-frame ones, dropping some. The sample lists 100,000 to 150,000 clones, about 10% occurring once. Germline CDR1 and CDR2: SNHLY and FYNNEI. The CDR3 totals 13 residues. V lost 6 bases, J lost 2 bases, and 3 bases stayed unmatched. The entry originates in a study of cytomegalovirus exposure and HLA in healthy donors. The chain links TRBV2 to TRBJ2-7, with TRBD2 matching 8 bases. The TCR sequence derives from a woman aged 18-35 years in good health and CMV-seropositive. What was sequenced was PBMCs. As DNA, the CDR3 is TGTGCCAGCAGCGTCGGGGGGGCCTACGAGCAGTACTTC. Protein: CASSVGGAYEQYF. The full variable domain, rest sourced from reference TRBV2 and TRBJ2-7, is EPEVTQTPSHQVTQMGQEVILRCVPISNHLYFYWYRQILGQKVEFLVSFYNNEISEKSEIFDDQFSVERPDGSNFTLKIRSTKLEDSAMYFCASSVGGAYEQYFGPGTRLTVT.